What follows are 30 T cell receptor beta chains derived from one specimen sequenced in a study of Graves' ophthalmopathy and Graves' hyperthyroidism. As the template, RNA transcripts were used to amplify TCR beta CDR3 regions. Second-round multiplex PCR followed a first-round RT-PCR using HTBI primers. TCRdb used MiXCR to reprocess the multiplex PCR reads, holding one entry per CDR3 protein. The sample records about 400,000 distinct CDR3 sequences, 20% to 25% being singletons. Material: peripheral blood. All receptors come from a woman aged 18 to 35 with stable Graves' hyperthyroidism.

The J gene is TRBJ2-4, the V gene TRBV28; 7 bases agree with TRBD1. V shed 5 bases, J shed 1 base, and the junction held 8 bases outside the gene matches. From germline, CDR1 is MDHEN and CDR2 SYDVKM. The CDR3 has 16 amino acids. The CDR3 protein is CASSQKLTGAKNIQYF. CDR3 in DNA: TGTGCCAGCAGTCAAAAGTTGACAGGGGCCAAAAACATTCAGTACTTC.

This clonotype was counted at least ten times. The chain links TRBV5-1 to TRBJ1-1; D is unclear. Trimming left V 3 bases short and J 2 bases short, with 17 bases between. The CDR3 contains 16 residues. Germline CDR1 and CDR2: SGHRS and YFSETQ. CDR3 bases: TGCGCCAGCAGCTCCAAGGGTCTTAACCACAACACTGAAGCTTTCTTT. Residues: CASSSKGLNHNTEAFF.

This clonotype was counted at least ten times. This rearrangement joins TRBV11-2 to TRBJ1-1; D ambiguous. Germline V gene sequence: CDR1 SGHAT, CDR2 FQNNGV. V shed 5 bases and J shed 10 bases, with 11 bases lying between them. This CDR3 has 11 amino acids. The CDR3 protein is CASSEQRLAFF. CDR3 DNA sequence: TGTGCCAGCAGCGAACAACGTCTAGCTTTCTTT.

This clonotype was seen ten or more times. V and J are TRBV28 and TRBJ2-7; no clear D. The germline V gene encodes CDR1 MDHEN and CDR2 SYDVKM. CDR3 length: 9 amino acids. The V and J ends lost 11 bases and 6 bases respectively, with 8 bases between them. The CDR3 DNA is TGTGCCGCCGGCCGCGAGCAGTACTTC. Translated: CAAGREQYF.

This clonotype was detected ten times or more. This chain uses TRBV12-3 or TRBV12-4 with TRBJ1-6; TRBD1 aligns across 8 bases. The CDR3 length is 15 residues. V gave up 4 bases and J gave up 6 bases; unmatched junction bases: 5. CDR3 nucleotides: TGTGCCAGCAGTTACACAGGGGGAGCTAATTCACCCCTCCACTTT. Amino acids: CASSYTGGANSPLHF.

This clonotype has at least ten counts. The rearrangement uses TRBV3-1 and TRBJ1-2, with 7 bases fitting TRBD1. Germline V gene sequence: CDR1 LGHDT, CDR2 YNNKEL (reference sequence). The CDR3 is made up of 14 amino acids. V lost 5 bases and J lost 6; bases outside the gene matches: 9. DNA of the CDR3: TGTGCCAGCAGCACCACAGGGGAAGTCAATGGCTACACCTTC. This encodes CASSTTGEVNGYTF.

This clonotype was counted at least ten times. The rearrangement joins TRBV10-3 to TRBJ1-2; D not certain. The CDR3 is made up of 12 amino acids. Trimming took 3 bases from V and 4 from J, leaving 6 bases between them. Germline values: CDR1 ENHRY, CDR2 SYGVKD. CDR3 sequence: CAISEEGYGYTF. In nucleotides, the CDR3 is TGTGCCATCAGTGAAGAGGGCTATGGCTACACCTTC.

This clonotype was detected many times. The chain couples TRBV12-3 or TRBV12-4 to TRBJ1-2; 12 nucleotides match TRBD1. CDR3 length: 17 residues. Germline trimming cut 3 bases from V and 4 bases from J; bases unmatched to any gene: 9. The DNA of the CDR3 is TGTGCCAGCAGTTTCGGGGACAGGGGGCGCGCCTTCTATGGCTACACCTTC. Its translation is CASSFGDRGRAFYGYTF.

This clonotype has just a few counts. V usage is TRBV27 and J usage is TRBJ2-7; D is uncertain. CDR1 is MNHEY and CDR2 is SMNVEV in the germline V gene (reference sequence). V was shortened by 1 base and J by 0 bases, with 10 bases between the two germline ends. This CDR3 spans 15 amino acids. The CDR3 DNA reads TGTGCCAGCAGTTTATTTGCTGTCAGCTCCTACGAGCAGTACTTC. The encoded protein is CASSLFAVSSYEQYF.

This clonotype has at least ten counts. The chain combines TRBV7-3 with TRBJ2-2; D unclear. The CDR3 sequence is 16 residues long. V lost 1 base, J lost 4 bases, and 13 bases lay in between. The germline CDR1 and CDR2 sequences are SGHTA and FQGTGA. This CDR3 is CASSLKLASGTGELFF. DNA of the CDR3: TGTGCCAGCAGCTTAAAACTGGCCTCGGGCACCGGGGAGCTGTTTTTT.

In its sample, this clonotype was seen many times. This rearrangement joins TRBV5-5 to TRBJ2-7; D not certain. Trimming took off 5 bases at V and 9 bases at J, with 15 bases between the two ends. CDR3 length equals 12 residues. Germline loops: CDR1 SGHKS, CDR2 YYEKEE (reference sequence). The CDR3 protein is CASSKKESGQYF. In DNA form, the CDR3 reads TGTGCCAGCAGTAAGAAGGAGAGTGGGCAGTACTTC.

This clonotype was recorded many times. This chain uses TRBV2 with TRBJ2-7; 7 nucleotides agree with TRBD2. Germline CDR1 and CDR2: SNHLY and FYNNEI. The ends lost 6 bases at V and 2 bases at J; junction bases unmatched: 10. This CDR3 comprises 15 residues. The CDR3 DNA sequence: TGTGCCAGCAGGGGGGGTCTAGCGGAAACCTACGAGCAGTACTTC. Its protein product is CASRGGLAETYEQYF.

This clonotype was counted many times. This rearrangement joins TRBV6-1 to TRBJ1-1; 9 bases are shared with TRBD1. Per germline, CDR1 MNHNS and CDR2 SASEGT. The CDR3 loop spans 17 amino acids. Trimming removed 5 bases from V and 3 bases from J; junction bases left unmatched: 13. CDR3 in DNA: TGTGCCAGCAGTCAGCCGGGACAGGGTGATATTGACACTGAAGCTTTCTTT. Amino acids: CASSQPGQGDIDTEAFF.

Points on this clonotype: One end of the junction fails to match germline, which may point to a read error. The chain is built from TRBV30 and TRBJ2-2, with D maybe TRBD2 (5 bases). CDR1 is GTSNPN, CDR2 SVGIG, per germline (reference sequence). The CDR3 loop spans 11 amino acids. The CDR3 loop reads CAWESTGELLF. CDR3 sequence (DNA): TGTGCCTGGGAGAGCACCGGGGAGCTGTTGTTT.

This clonotype was seen ten or more times. The rearrangement links TRBV27 to TRBJ2-4; D uncertain. Trimming pared 9 bases from V and 3 bases from J, leaving 12 bases between. Germline V gene data show CDR1 as MNHEY and CDR2 as SMNVEV (reference sequence). This CDR3 has 13 residues. The CDR3 region is CARPRMVKNIQYF. CDR3 nucleotide sequence: TGTGCCAGACCGAGGATGGTCAAAAACATTCAGTACTTC.

As concerns this clonotype: This may be a read error, as it is one base from a much larger clone. The rearrangement joins TRBV12-3 or TRBV12-4 to TRBJ2-5; TRBD1 matches at 9 bases. This CDR3 contains 15 residues. Trimming took 5 bases from V and 2 from J; bases not matched to a gene: 6. CDR3 coding DNA: TGTGCCAGCAGTCCCGGACAGGGGCGACAAGAGACCCAGTACTTC. It specifies CASSPGQGRQETQYF.

The chain has TRBV6-4 and TRBJ2-2, with TRBD1 matching over 8 bases. V lost 3 bases to trimming and J lost 4 bases; unmatched junction nucleotides: 7. The germline V gene has CDR1 MRHNA and CDR2 SNTAGT. This CDR3 comprises 16 residues. The CDR3 nucleotides are TGTGCCAGCAGTGAGTTGCAGGGGGCATCCACCGGGGAGCTGTTTTTT. Translated: CASSELQGASTGELFF.

The chain employs TRBV24-1 and TRBJ1-1; unclear D gene. V was pared by 7 bases and J by 3 bases, with 11 bases between. CDR1 is KGHDR, CDR2 SFDVKD, per germline. The CDR3 runs 13 residues. The CDR3 protein is CATRVRRHTEAFF. CDR3 coding DNA: TGTGCCACCAGGGTCAGGAGGCACACTGAAGCTTTCTTT.

This clonotype was counted at least ten times. This sequence joins TRBV11-2 and TRBJ2-7, with a possible D match to TRBD1 (6 bases). The germline V gene has CDR1 SGHAT and CDR2 FQNNGV. This CDR3 region has 17 residues. Trimming left V 1 base short and J 2 bases short, with 18 bases between. Here the CDR3 DNA reads TGTGCCAGCAGCTTAGTGTCGGGCGACAGGTCAGCCTACGAGCAGTACTTC. Translated, it gives CASSLVSGDRSAYEQYF.

There are a few counts of this clonotype. This clone may be a read error of a much larger clone one base away. The V gene is TRBV11-2, the J gene TRBJ1-2; no clear D. The CDR3 length is 15 residues. Germline V gives CDR1 SGHAT, CDR2 FQNNGV. Trimming took off 2 bases at V and 3 bases at J, with 13 bases between the two ends. The chain's CDR3 is CASSLQFRDDYGYTF. The CDR3 DNA reads as TGTGCCAGCAGCTTACAGTTCAGAGATGACTATGGCTACACCTTC.

This clonotype appeared many times. CDR3 in amino acids: CASDRDLNTGELFF. The CDR3 region has the DNA TGTGCCAGCGACCGGGACCTTAACACCGGGGAGCTGTTTTTT. The chain joins TRBV2 to TRBJ2-2, with D possibly being TRBD1 or TRBD2 (5 bases each). This CDR3 comprises 14 residues. V was pared by 8 bases and J by 2 bases, with 12 bases between. Germline CDR1 and CDR2: SNHLY and FYNNEI.

This clonotype was recorded many times. This chain uses TRBV28 with TRBJ2-7; 7 bases align to TRBD2. The germline V gene encodes CDR1 MDHEN and CDR2 SYDVKM. After removal of 4 bases from V and 2 bases from J, the junction contained 5 bases not matched to a gene. The length of the CDR3 is 14 residues. The CDR3 region is CASSWGGFAYEQYF. The CDR3 bases are TGTGCCAGCAGTTGGGGGGGGTTTGCCTACGAGCAGTACTTC.

This clonotype was picked up many times. The CDR3 DNA follows: TGTGCCAGCAGTTATGCTAGCGGGAGCTTGGCCTACGAGCAGTACTTC. Its protein is CASSYASGSLAYEQYF. The chain carries TRBV6-5 and TRBJ2-7; 10 nucleotides agree with TRBD2. Germline V gene data show CDR1 as MNHEY and CDR2 as SVGAGI. The trim removed 3 bases at V and 2 bases at J, leaving 7 bases unmatched. The length of the CDR3 is 16 residues.

V is TRBV15 and J is TRBJ1-2; 9 bases fit TRBD1. The CDR3 spans 14 residues. In germline, CDR1 is LNHNV, CDR2 YYDKDF (reference sequence). V lost 4 bases, J lost 6 bases, and 6 bases stayed unmatched. The CDR3: CATSITGTGNGYTF. The CDR3 DNA reads TGTGCCACCAGCATCACCGGGACAGGGAATGGCTACACCTTC.

In this sample, this clonotype turned up a few times. The chain has TRBV24-1 and TRBJ2-1, with D possibly TRBD1 on 5 matching bases. Germline V gives CDR1 KGHDR, CDR2 SFDVKD. The germline V and J ends were trimmed by 9 bases and 2 bases, with 16 bases remaining between them. CDR3 length equals 15 residues. The CDR3 nucleotides read TGTGCCACCTCCTCGACAGTCCTACCCTACAATGAGCAGTTCTTC. This gives the protein CATSSTVLPYNEQFF.

This clonotype occurred a few times. The gene calls are TRBV18 and TRBJ2-5, with no clear D. Trimming removed 4 bases at V and 2 bases at J, with 11 bases between. The CDR3 extends over 14 amino acids. The germline gives CDR1 KGHSH, CDR2 LQKENI. The CDR3 region has the DNA TGTGCCAGCTCACAGAGGAGCATGCAAGAGACCCAGTACTTC. This codes for CASSQRSMQETQYF.

This clonotype was observed a handful of times. The CDR3 sequence is CASSYTITSYEQYF. CDR3 nucleotide sequence: TGTGCCAGCAGCTACACCATTACTAGCTACGAGCAGTACTTC. V usage is TRBV5-6 and J usage is TRBJ2-7; maybe TRBD2 (5 bases). Trimming left V 3 bases short and J 3 bases short, with 13 bases between. The CDR3 runs 14 residues. CDR1 and CDR2 from the germline V gene are SGHDT and YYEEEE.

A few counts support this clonotype. J is TRBJ2-2 and V is TRBV7-3; D ambiguous. This CDR3 contains 12 residues. Germline assignment: CDR1 SGHTA and CDR2 FQGTGA. The ends were cut back, 2 bases at V and 7 bases at J, with 5 bases in the middle. Here the CDR3 DNA reads TGTGCCAGCAGCTTAGTCGTCGGGGAGCTGTTTTTT. This codes for CASSLVVGELFF.

This clonotype was counted ten times or more. The chain combines TRBV20-1 with TRBJ2-7; D is perhaps TRBD2 (5 bases). Germline lookup yields CDR1 DFQATT and CDR2 SNEGSKA (reference sequence). The CDR3 length is 13 residues. The V and J ends lost 1 base and 0 bases respectively, with 7 bases between them. CDR3 region: CSARGLASYEQYF. The CDR3 nucleotides read TGCAGTGCTAGAGGTCTAGCCTCCTACGAGCAGTACTTC.

Only a few counts were recorded for this clonotype. The rearrangement uses TRBV7-2 and TRBJ2-4; 11 bases map to TRBD1. CDR1 and CDR2 (germline): SGHTA, FQGNSA. The V gene end was trimmed by 5 bases and the J gene end by 8 bases; junction bases not matched to a gene: 5. The CDR3 contains 14 residues. CDR3 DNA sequence: TGTGCCAGCAGCATCGGACAGGGGGCGTACATTCAGTACTTC. Protein product: CASSIGQGAYIQYF. Full variable domain (rest looked up from reference TRBV7-2 and TRBJ2-4): GAGVSQSPSNKVTEKGKDVELRCDPISGHTALYWYRQSLGQGLEFLIYFQGNSAPDKSGLPSDRFSAERTGGSVSTLTIQRTQQEDSAVYLCASSIGQGAYIQYFGAGTRLSVL.